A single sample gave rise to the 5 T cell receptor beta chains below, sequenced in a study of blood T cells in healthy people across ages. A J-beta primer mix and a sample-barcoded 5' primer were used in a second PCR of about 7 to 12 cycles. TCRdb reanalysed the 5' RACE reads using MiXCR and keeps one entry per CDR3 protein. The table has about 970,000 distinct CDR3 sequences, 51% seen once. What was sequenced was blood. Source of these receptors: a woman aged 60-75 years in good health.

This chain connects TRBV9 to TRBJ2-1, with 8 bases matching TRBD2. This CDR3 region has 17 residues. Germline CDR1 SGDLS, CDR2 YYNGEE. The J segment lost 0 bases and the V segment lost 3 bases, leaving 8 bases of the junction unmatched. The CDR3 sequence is CASSERPGTSSYNEQFF. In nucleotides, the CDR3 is TGTGCCAGCAGCGAGCGACCCGGGACTAGCTCCTACAATGAGCAGTTCTTC.

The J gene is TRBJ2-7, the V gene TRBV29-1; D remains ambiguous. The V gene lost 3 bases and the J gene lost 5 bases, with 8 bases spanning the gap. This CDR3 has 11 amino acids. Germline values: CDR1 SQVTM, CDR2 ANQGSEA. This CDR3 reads CSVDFRDEQYF. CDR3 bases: TGCAGCGTTGACTTTAGGGACGAGCAGTACTTC.

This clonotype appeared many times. CDR3 bases: TGTGCCAGCAGTCCAGGGGGCCAAGAGACCCAGTACTTC. Its translation is CASSPGGQETQYF. The rearrangement uses TRBV18 and TRBJ2-5; 7 nucleotides match TRBD1. CDR1 KGHSH and CDR2 LQKENI come from the germline V gene. CDR3 length: 13 residues. With V trimmed by 8 bases and J by 1 base, 4 bases remained unmatched.

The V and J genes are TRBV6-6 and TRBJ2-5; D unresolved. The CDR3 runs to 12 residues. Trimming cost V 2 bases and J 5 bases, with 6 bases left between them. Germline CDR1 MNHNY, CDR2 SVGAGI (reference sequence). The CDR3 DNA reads TGTGCCAGCAGTTACACCAAGGAGACCCAGTACTTC. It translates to CASSYTKETQYF.

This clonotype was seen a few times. For the CDR3, the DNA is TGTGCCAGCAGCTTGGGGGGAACGGGAGGAAACACCATATATTTT. Its protein is CASSLGGTGGNTIYF. The V and J genes are TRBV7-2 and TRBJ1-3; D perhaps matches TRBD1 (5 bases). Germline CDR1 reads SGHTA; CDR2 reads FQGNSA. The CDR3 covers 15 residues. Trimming took 3 bases from V and 4 from J, leaving 13 bases between them. The full variable domain, completed using reference TRBV7-2 and TRBJ1-3, is GAGVSQSPSNKVTEKGKDVELRCDPISGHTALYWYRQSLGQGLEFLIYFQGNSAPDKSGLPSDRFSAERTGGSVSTLTIQRTQQEDSAVYLCASSLGGTGGNTIYFGEGSWLTVV.